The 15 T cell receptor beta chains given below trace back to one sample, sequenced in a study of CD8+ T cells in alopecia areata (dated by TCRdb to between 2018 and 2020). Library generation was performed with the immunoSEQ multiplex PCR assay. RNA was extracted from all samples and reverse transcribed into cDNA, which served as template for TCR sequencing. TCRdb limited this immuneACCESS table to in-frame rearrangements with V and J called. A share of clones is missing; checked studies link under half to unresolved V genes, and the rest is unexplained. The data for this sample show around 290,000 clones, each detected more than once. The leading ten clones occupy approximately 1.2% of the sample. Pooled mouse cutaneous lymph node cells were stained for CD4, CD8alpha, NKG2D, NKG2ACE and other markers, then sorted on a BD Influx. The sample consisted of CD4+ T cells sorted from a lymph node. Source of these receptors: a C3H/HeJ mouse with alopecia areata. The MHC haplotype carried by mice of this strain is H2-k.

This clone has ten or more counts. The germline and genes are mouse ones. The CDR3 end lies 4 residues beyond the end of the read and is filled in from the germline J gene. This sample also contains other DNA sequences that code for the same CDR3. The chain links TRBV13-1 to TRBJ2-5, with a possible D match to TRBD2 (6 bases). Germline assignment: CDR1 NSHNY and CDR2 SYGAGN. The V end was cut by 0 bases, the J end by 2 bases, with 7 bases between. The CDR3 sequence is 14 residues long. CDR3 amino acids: CASSDAGVQDTQYF. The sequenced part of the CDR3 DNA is TGTGCCAGCAGTGATGCTGGGGTCCAAGAC.

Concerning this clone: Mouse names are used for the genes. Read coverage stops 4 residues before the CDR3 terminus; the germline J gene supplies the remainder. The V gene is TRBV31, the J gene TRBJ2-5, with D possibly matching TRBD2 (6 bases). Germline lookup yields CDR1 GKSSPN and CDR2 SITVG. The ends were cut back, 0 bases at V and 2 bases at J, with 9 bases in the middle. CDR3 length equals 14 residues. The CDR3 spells CAWSLGGIQDTQYF. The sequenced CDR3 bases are TGTGCCTGGAGTCTTGGGGGTATCCAAGAC.

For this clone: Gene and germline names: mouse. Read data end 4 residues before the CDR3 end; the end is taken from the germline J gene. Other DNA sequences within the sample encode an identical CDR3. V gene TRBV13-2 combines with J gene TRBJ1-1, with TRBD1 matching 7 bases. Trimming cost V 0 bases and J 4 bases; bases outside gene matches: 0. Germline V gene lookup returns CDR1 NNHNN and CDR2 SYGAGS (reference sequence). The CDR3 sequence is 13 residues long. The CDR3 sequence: CASGDAGGTEVFF. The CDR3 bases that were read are TGTGCCAGCGGTGATGCAGGGGGCACA.

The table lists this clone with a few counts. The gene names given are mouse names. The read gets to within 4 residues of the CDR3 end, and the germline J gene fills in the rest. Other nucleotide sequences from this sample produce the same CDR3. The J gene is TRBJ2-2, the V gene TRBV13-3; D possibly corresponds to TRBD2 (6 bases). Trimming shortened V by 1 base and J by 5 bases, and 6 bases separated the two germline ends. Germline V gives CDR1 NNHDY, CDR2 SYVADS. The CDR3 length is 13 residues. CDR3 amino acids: CASSDWGTGQLYF. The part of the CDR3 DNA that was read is TGTGCCAGCAGTGATTGGGGGACCGGG. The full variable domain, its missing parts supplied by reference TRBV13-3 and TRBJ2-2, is EAAVTQSPRSKVAVTGGKVTLSCHQTNNHDYMYWYRQDTGHGLRLIHYSYVADSTEKGDIPDGYKASRPSQENFSLILELASLSQTAVYFCASSDWGTGQLYFGEGSKLTVL.

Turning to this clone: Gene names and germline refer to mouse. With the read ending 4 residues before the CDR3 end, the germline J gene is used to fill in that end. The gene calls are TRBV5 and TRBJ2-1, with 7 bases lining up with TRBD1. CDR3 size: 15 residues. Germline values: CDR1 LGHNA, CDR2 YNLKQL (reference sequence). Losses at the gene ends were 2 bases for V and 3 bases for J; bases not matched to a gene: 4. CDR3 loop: CASSQSRDSYAEQFF. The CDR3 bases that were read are TGTGCCAGCAGCCAAAGCCGGGACAGCTATGCT.

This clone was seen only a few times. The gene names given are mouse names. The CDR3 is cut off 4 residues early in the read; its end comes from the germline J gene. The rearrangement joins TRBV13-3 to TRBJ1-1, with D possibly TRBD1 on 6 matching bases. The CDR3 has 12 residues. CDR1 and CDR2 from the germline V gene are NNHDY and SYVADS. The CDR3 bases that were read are TGTGCCAGCAGTGAGAAGGGGGCA. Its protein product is CASSEKGA. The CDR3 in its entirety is CASSEKGAEVFF.

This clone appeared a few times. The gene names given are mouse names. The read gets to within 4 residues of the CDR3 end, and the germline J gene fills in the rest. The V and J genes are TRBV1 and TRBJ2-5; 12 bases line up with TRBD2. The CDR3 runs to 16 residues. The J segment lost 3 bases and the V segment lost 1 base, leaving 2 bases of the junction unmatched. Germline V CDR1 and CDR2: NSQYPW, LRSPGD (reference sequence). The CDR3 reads CTCSAADWGGQDTQYF. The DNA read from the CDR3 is TGCACCTGCAGTGCAGCGGACTGGGGGGGACAAGAC.

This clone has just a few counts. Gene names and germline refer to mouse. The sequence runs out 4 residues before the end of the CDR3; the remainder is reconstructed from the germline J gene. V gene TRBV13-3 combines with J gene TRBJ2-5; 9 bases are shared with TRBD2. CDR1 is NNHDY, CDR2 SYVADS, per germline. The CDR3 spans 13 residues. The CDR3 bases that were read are TGTGCCAGCAGTCCTCTGGGGGGGGAC. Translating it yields CASSPLGGD. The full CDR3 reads CASSPLGGDTQYF. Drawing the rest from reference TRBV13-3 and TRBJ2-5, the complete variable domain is EAAVTQSPRSKVAVTGGKVTLSCHQTNNHDYMYWYRQDTGHGLRLIHYSYVADSTEKGDIPDGYKASRPSQENFSLILELASLSQTAVYFCASSPLGGDTQYFGPGTRLLVL.

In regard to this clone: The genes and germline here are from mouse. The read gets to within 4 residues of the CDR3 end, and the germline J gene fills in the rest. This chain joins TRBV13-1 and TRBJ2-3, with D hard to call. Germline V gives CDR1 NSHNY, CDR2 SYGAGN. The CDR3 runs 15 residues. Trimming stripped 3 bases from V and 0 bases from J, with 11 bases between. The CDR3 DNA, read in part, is TGTGCCAGCAGTGGCGACAACCCTAGTGCAGAA. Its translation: CASSGDNPSAE. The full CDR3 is CASSGDNPSAETLYF.

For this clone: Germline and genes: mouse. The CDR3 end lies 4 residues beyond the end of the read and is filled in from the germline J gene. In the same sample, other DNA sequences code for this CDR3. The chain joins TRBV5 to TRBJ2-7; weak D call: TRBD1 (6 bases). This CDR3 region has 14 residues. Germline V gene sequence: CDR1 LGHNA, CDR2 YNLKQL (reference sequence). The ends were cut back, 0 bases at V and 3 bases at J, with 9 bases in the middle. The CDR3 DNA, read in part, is TGTGCCAGCAGCCAAGATCCACAGGGCTAT. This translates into CASSQDPQGY. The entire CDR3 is CASSQDPQGYEQYF.

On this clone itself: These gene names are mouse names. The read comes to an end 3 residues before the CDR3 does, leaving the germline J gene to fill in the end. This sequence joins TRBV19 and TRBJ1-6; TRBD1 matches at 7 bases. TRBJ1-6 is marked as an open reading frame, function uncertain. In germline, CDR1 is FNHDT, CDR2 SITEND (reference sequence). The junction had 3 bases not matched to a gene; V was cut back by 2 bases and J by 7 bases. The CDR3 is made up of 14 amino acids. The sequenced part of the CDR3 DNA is TGTGCCAGCAGTATGGCGGGACAGAATTCGCCC. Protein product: CASSMAGQNSP. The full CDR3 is CASSMAGQNSPLYF.

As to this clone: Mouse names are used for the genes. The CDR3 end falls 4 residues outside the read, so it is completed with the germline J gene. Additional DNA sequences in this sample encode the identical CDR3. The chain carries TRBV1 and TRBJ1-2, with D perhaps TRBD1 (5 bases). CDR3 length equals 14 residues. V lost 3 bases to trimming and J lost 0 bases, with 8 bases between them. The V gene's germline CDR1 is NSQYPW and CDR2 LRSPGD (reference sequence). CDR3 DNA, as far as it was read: TGCACCTGCAGTGCCGACAGTGCAAACTCC. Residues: CTCSADSANS. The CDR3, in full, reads CTCSADSANSDYTF. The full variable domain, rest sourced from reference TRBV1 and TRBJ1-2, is VTLLEQNPRWRLVPRGQAVNLRCILKNSQYPWMSWYQQDLQKQLQWLFTLRSPGDKEVKSLPGADYLATRVTDTELRLQVANMSQGRTLYCTCSADSANSDYTFGSGTRLLVI.

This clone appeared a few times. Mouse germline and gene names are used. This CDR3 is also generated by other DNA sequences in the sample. CDR3 DNA, as far as it was read: TGTGCCAGCGGTGATGCAAGGACAGGGAACTCC. This codes for CASGDARTGNS. The full CDR3 sequence reads CASGDARTGNSDYTF. V gene TRBV13-2 combines with J gene TRBJ1-2; 8 nucleotides agree with TRBD1. Read sequence stops 4 residues before the CDR3 end, and the germline J gene provides the missing end. The CDR3 length is 15 residues. V lost 0 bases, J lost 2 bases, and 3 bases stayed unmatched. From germline, CDR1 is NNHNN and CDR2 SYGAGS (reference sequence).

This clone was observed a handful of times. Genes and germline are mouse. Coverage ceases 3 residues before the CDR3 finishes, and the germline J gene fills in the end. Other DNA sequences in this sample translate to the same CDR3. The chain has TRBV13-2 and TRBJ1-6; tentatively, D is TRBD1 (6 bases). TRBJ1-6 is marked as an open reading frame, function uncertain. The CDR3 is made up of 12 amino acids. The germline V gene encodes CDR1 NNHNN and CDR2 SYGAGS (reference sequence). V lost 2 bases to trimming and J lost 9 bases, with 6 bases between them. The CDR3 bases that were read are TGTGCCAGCGGTGACAGGGGTTCGCCC. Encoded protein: CASGDRGSP. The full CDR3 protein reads CASGDRGSPLYF.

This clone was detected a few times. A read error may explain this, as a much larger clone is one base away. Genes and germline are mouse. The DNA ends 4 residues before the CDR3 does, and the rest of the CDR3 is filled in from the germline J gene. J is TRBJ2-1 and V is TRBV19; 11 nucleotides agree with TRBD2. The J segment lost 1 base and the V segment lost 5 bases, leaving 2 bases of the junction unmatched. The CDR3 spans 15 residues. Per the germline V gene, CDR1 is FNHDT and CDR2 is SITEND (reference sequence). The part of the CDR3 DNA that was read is TGTGCCAGCAGCGGGGACTGGGGGAACTATGCT. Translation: CASSGDWGNYA. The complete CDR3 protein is CASSGDWGNYAEQFF.